This TCR beta chain comes out of a study of blood T cells in healthy people across ages. Note on this clonotype: A read error is possible here, since a much larger clone lies one base away.

The CDR3 runs 14 residues. Looked up from germline, CDR1 is MNHNS and CDR2 is SASEGT. The V end was cut by 8 bases, the J end by 11 bases, with 24 bases between. A sample-barcoded 5' primer and a J-beta primer mix were used in a second PCR of about 7 to 12 cycles. Each CDR3 protein is one row after TCRdb ran MiXCR on the 5' RACE reads. Of about 650,000 distinct CDR3 sequences listed, roughly 32% are singletons. The receptor comes from a woman at least 80 years old in good health. The chain is built from TRBV6-1 and TRBJ2-5, with unresolved D. Material: blood. CDR3 in amino acids: CASSLRESTYGQYF. CDR3 sequence (DNA): TGTGCCAGCTCCCTTAGGGAAAGTACCTACGGGCAGTACTTC.